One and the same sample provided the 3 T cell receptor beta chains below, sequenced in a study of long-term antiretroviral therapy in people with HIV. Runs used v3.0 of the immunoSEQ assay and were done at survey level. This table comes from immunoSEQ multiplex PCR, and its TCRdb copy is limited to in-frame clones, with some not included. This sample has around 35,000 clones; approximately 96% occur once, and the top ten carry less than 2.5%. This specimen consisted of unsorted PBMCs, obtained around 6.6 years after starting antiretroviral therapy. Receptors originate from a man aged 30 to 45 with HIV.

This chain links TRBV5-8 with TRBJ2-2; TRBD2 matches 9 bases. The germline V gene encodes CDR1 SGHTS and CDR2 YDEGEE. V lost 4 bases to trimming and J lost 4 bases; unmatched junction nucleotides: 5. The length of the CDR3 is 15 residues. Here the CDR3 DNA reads TGTGCCAGCAGCCGGGGACTAGCAAGCACCGGGGAGCTGTTTTTT. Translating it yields CASSRGLASTGELFF. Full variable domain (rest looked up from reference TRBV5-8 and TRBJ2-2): EAGVTQSPTHLIKTRGQQATLRCSPISGHTSVYWYQQALGLGLQFLLWYDEGEERNRGNFPPRFSGRQFPNYSSELNVNALELEDSALYLCASSRGLASTGELFFGEGSRLTVL.

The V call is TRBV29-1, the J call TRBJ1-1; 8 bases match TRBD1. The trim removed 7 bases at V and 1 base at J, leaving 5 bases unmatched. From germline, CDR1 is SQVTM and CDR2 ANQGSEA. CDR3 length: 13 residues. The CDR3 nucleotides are TGCAGCGCCCGAGACAGGGGGAACACTGAAGCTTTCTTT. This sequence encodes CSARDRGNTEAFF.

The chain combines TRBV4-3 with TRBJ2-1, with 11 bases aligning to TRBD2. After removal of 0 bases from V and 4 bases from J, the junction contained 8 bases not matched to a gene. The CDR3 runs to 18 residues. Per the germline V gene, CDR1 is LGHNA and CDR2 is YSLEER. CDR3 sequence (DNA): TGCGCCAGCAGCCAAGATTTACCGGGACTAGCGGTATACAATGAGCAGTTCTTC. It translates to CASSQDLPGLAVYNEQFF.